The T cell receptor (beta chain) under discussion was sequenced for a study of shared clonotypes between healthy human individuals. Regarding the study as a whole: The researchers took only blood, and tissue repertoires probably look different.

Repertoires were generated with immunoSEQ multiplex PCR, while TCRdb's copy carries only in-frame clones and drops some. This sample carries some 2,100,000 clones, around 95% of them seen once, and the ten largest clones take roughly 0.13%. In this sample, this clone turned up once. Its specificity is unknown. V shed 2 bases and J shed 3 bases, with 5 bases lying between them. Germline V lookup: CDR1 SGHRS, CDR2 YFSETQ. This CDR3 has 13 amino acids. Memory CD4+ cells were the fraction left after CD45RA+ naive selection. V is TRBV5-1 and J is TRBJ2-2; D not resolved. Input material: naive CD4+ T cells sorted from blood. As for subset: CD45RA+ positively selected. This TCR came from a man aged 18 to 29 in good health. The CDR3 region has the DNA TGCGCCAGCAGCTTAATATACACCGGGGAGCTGTTTTTT. This sequence encodes CASSLIYTGELFF.